This TCR beta chain is drawn from a study of identical twins. In TCRdb, the 5' RACE reads were re-called with MiXCR into one record per CDR3 protein. The table records 600,000 to 800,000 distinct CDR3 sequences, 21% of them present only once. The CDR3 is 14 residues long. V lost 6 bases to trimming and J lost 8 bases, with 17 bases between them. This clonotype appeared a few times. The sample also formed part of further work on T cells expressing NK-cell markers. That paper notes: Whether expanded NKG2C+ T cell clones were HCMV specific stayed uncertain.

The receptor's source is a woman aged 18 to 35 in good health. The specimen sequenced was PBMCs. The V gene is TRBV12-3 or TRBV12-4, the J gene TRBJ2-4, with D possibly TRBD1 on 6 matching bases. This CDR3 is CASRLTGSGYIQYF. The CDR3 region has the DNA TGTGCCAGCAGACTAACAGGGTCGGGGTACATTCAGTACTTC.